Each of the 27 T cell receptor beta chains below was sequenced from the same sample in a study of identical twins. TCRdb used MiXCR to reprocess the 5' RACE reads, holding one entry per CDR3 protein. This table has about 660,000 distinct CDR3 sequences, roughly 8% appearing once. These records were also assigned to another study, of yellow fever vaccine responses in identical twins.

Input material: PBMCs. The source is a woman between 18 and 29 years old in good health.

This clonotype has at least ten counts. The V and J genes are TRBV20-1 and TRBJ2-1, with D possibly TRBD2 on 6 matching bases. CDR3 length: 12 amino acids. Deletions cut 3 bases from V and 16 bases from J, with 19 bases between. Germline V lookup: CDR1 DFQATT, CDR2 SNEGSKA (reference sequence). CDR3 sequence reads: CSARASGATSFF. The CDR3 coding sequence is TGCAGTGCTAGGGCCTCCGGGGCCACTAGCTTCTTC.

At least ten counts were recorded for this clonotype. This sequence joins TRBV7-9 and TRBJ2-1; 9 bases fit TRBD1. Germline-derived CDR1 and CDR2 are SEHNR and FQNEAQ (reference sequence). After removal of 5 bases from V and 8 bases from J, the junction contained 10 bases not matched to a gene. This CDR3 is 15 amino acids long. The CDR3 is CASSPWTGERDEQFF. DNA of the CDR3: TGTGCCAGCAGCCCTTGGACAGGGGAAAGAGATGAGCAGTTCTTC.

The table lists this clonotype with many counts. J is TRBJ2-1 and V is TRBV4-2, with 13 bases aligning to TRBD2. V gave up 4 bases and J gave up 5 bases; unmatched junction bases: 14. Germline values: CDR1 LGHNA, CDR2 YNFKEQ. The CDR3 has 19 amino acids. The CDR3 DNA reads TGTGCCAGCAGCCGCCTACTAGCGGGAGGGTATTTAGGGGACAATGAGCAGTTCTTC. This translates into CASSRLLAGGYLGDNEQFF.

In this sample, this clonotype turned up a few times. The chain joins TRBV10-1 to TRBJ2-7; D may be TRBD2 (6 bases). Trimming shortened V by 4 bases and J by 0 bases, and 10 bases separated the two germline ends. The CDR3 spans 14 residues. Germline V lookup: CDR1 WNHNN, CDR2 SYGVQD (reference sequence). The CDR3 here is CASSAGGRSYEQYF. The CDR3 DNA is TGCGCCAGCAGTGCCGGGGGACGCTCCTACGAGCAGTACTTC.

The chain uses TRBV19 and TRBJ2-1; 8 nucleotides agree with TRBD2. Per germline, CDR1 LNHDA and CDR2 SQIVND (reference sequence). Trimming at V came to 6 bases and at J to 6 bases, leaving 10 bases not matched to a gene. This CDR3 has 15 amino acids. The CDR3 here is CASRLSGLEGNEQFF. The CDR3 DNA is TGTGCCAGTAGACTATCGGGACTAGAAGGCAATGAGCAGTTCTTC.

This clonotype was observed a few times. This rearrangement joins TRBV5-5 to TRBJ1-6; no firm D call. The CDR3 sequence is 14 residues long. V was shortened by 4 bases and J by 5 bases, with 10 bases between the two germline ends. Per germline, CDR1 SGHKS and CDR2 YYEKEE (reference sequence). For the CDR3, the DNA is TGTGCCAGCAGCCGTGGGTCGGATAATTCACCCCTCCACTTT. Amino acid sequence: CASSRGSDNSPLHF.

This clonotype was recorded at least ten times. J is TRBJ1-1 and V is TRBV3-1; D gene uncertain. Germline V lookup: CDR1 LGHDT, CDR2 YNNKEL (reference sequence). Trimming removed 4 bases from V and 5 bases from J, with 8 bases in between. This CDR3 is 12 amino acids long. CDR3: CASSRGGTEAFF. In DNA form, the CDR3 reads TGTGCCAGCAGCCGGGGAGGAACTGAAGCTTTCTTT.

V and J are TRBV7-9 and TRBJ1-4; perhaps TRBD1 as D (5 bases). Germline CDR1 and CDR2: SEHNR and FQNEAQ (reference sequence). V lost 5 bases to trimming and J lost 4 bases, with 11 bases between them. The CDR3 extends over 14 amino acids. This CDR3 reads CASSRQTGNEKLFF. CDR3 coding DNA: TGTGCCAGCAGCCGACAGACGGGTAATGAAAAACTGTTTTTT.

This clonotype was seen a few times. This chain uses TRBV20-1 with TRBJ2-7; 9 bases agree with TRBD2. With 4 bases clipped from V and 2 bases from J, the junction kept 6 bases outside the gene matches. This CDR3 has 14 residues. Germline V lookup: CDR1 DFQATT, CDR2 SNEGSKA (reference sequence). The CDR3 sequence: CSAKGLALPYEQYF. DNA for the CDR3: TGCAGTGCTAAGGGACTAGCCCTACCCTACGAGCAGTACTTC.

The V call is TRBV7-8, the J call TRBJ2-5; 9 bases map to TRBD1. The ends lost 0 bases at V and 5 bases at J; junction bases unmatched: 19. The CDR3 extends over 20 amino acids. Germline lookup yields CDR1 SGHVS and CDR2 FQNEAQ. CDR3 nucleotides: TGTGCCAGCAGCTTAGCGAACAGGGGGCGGTTGGCCCCGGGAGGTGAGACCCAGTACTTC. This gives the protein CASSLANRGRLAPGGETQYF.

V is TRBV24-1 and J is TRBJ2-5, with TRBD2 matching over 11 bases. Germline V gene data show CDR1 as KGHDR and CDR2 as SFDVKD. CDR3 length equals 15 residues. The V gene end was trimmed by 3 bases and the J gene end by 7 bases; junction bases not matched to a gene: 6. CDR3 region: CATSDPGLAVGTQYF. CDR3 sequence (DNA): TGTGCCACCAGTGATCCGGGACTAGCGGTGGGGACCCAGTACTTC.

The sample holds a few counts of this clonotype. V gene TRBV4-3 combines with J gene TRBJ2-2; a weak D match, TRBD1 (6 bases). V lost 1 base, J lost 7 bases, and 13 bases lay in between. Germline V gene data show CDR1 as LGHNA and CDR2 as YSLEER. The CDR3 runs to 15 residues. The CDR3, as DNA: TGCGCCAGCAGCCAAGTTGGACAGTCCAGCGGGGAGCTGTTTTTT. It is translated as CASSQVGQSSGELFF.

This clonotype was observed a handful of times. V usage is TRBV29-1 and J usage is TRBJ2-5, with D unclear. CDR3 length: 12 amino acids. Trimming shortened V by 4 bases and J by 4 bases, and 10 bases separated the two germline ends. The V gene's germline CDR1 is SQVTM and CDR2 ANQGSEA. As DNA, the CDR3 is TGCAGCGTTGTATTGGGGTCAGAGACCCAGTACTTC. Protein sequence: CSVVLGSETQYF.

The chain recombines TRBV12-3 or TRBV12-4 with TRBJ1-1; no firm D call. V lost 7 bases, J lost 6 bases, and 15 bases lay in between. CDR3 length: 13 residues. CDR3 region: CASTPVRGAEAFF. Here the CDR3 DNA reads TGTGCCAGCACCCCGGTGCGTGGCGCTGAAGCTTTCTTT.

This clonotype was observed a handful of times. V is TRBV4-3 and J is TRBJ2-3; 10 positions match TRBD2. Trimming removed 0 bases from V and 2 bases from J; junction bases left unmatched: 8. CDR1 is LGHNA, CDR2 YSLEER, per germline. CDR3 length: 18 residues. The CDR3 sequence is CASSQDYRTSGLTDTQYF. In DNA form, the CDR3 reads TGCGCCAGCAGCCAAGATTACCGGACTAGCGGCCTCACAGATACGCAGTATTTT.

The CDR3 reads CASSEGVPPGELFF. DNA for the CDR3: TGTGCCAGCAGTGAAGGGGTCCCCCCCGGGGAGCTGTTTTTT. The gene calls are TRBV2 and TRBJ2-2, with D unresolved. The ends were cut back, 1 base at V and 6 bases at J, with 9 bases in the middle. This CDR3 region has 14 residues. Germline V gene lookup returns CDR1 SNHLY and CDR2 FYNNEI.

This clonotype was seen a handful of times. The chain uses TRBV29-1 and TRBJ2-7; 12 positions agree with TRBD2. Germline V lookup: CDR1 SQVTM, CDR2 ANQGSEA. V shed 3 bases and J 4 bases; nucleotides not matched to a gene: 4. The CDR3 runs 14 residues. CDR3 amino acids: CSVETSGGLYEQYF. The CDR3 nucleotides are TGCAGCGTTGAGACTAGCGGGGGATTATACGAGCAGTACTTC.

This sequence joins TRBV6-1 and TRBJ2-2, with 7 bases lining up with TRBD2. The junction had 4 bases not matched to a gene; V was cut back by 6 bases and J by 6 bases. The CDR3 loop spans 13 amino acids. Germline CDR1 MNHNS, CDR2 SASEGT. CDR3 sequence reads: CASRRGGPGELFF. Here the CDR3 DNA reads TGTGCCAGCAGGCGCGGGGGTCCCGGGGAGCTGTTTTTT.

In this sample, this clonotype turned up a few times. The CDR3 bases are TGTGCCACCAGCAGAGATTTAGGCAGGGGAGTGGGAGAGCAGTACTTC. This encodes CATSRDLGRGVGEQYF. The rearrangement uses TRBV15 and TRBJ2-7; tentatively, D is TRBD1 (6 bases). Germline loops: CDR1 LNHNV, CDR2 YYDKDF (reference sequence). V lost 0 bases to trimming and J lost 7 bases, with 19 bases between them. The CDR3 is made up of 16 amino acids.

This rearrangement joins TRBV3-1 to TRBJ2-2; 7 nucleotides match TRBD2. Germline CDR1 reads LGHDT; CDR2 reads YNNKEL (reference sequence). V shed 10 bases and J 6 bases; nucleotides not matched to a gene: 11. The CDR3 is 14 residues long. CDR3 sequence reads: CAMPRGSPAGELFF. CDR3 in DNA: TGTGCCATGCCGCGCGGGAGTCCCGCCGGGGAGCTGTTTTTT.

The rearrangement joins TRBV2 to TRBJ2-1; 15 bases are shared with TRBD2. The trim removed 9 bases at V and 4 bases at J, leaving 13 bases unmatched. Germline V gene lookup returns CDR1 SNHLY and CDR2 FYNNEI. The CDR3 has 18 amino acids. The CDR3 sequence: CARSGWTSGGAGYNEQFF. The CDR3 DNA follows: TGTGCCAGAAGCGGCTGGACTAGCGGGGGGGCCGGTTACAATGAGCAGTTCTTC.

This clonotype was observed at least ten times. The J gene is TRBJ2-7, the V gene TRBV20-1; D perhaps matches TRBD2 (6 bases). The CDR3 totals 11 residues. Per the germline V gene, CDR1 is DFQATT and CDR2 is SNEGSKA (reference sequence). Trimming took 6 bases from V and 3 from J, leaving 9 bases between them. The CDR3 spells CSARTNYEQYF. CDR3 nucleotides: TGCAGTGCAAGGACTAACTACGAGCAGTACTTC.

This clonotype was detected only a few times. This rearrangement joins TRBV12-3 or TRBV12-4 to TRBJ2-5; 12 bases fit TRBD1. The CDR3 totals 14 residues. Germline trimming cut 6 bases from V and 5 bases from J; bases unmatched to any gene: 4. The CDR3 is CASSWDRGPETQYF. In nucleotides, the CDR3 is TGTGCCAGCAGCTGGGACAGGGGGCCTGAGACCCAGTACTTC.

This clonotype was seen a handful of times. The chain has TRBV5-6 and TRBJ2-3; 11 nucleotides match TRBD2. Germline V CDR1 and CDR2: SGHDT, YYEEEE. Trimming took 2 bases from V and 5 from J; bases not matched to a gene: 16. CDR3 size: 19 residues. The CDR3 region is CASSLIRLAGSSTRDTQYF. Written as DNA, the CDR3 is TGTGCCAGCAGCTTAATTAGACTAGCGGGGAGCTCGACGAGAGATACGCAGTATTTT.

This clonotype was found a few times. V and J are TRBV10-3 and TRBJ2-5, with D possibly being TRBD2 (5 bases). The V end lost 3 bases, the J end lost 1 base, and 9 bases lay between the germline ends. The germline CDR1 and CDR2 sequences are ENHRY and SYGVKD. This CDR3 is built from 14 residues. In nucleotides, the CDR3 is TGTGCCATCAGTGATACCAGCGGCCAAGAGACCCAGTACTTC. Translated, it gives CAISDTSGQETQYF.

The CDR3 is CRAGTAYEQYF. The CDR3 bases are TGCAGGGCCGGGACAGCCTACGAGCAGTACTTC. The chain is built from TRBV29-1 and TRBJ2-7; 7 positions agree with TRBD1. This CDR3 spans 11 amino acids. The germline V gene encodes CDR1 SQVTM and CDR2 ANQGSEA.

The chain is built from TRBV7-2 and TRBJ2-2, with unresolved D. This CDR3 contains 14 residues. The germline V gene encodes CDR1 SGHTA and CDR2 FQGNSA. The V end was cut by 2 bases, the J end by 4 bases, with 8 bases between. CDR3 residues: CASSLYQSTGELFF. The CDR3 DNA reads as TGTGCCAGCAGCTTATATCAGAGCACCGGGGAGCTGTTTTTT.